This T cell receptor beta chain was sequenced during a study of T cell changes during pregnancy in multiple sclerosis. With V trimmed by 6 bases and J by 7 bases, 10 bases remained unmatched. Germline values: CDR1 LNHNV, CDR2 YYDKDF (reference sequence). The CDR3 is 15 residues long. Sequencing used immunoSEQ multiplex PCR; TCRdb keeps in-frame clones, though not all of them. The table includes 80,000 to 100,000 clones, under 95% detected once. This clone appeared a single time. The sample was peripheral blood, taken after pregnancy. The genes are TRBV15 and TRBJ2-7; TRBD1 aligns across 12 bases. This TCR was sampled from a female donor with multiple sclerosis, enrolled in a pregnancy study. CDR3 region: CATREPGQGAREQYF. CDR3 nucleotide sequence: TGTGCCACCAGAGAACCGGGACAGGGGGCTAGGGAGCAGTACTTC.